The 7 T cell receptor beta chains in this list originate from one sample, sequenced in a study of blood T cell repertoires in COVID-19. Some clones are missing from TCRdb's copy, which holds only in-frame ones; the method was immunoSEQ multiplex PCR. In the table there are around 280,000 clones, roughly 86% of which are singletons. Material: peripheral blood. All receptors derive from a woman aged 25 to 39 with COVID-19, enrolled during active disease.

The rearrangement uses TRBV6-5 and TRBJ1-2; unclear D gene. The germline V gene encodes CDR1 MNHEY and CDR2 SVGAGI. Trimming pared 10 bases from V and 4 bases from J, leaving 16 bases between. The CDR3 length is 13 residues. The CDR3 spells CATTRAPFYGYTF. The CDR3 DNA reads TGTGCCACTACGAGGGCGCCTTTCTATGGCTACACCTTC.

The chain uses TRBV30 and TRBJ1-2; the D gene is possibly TRBD1 (6 bases). The V end was cut by 3 bases, the J end by 4 bases, with 15 bases between. CDR1 and CDR2 (germline): GTSNPN, SVGIG (reference sequence). The length of the CDR3 is 14 residues. The CDR3 is CAWRPGHQLYGYTF. The CDR3 DNA reads TGTGCCTGGAGGCCGGGACACCAACTCTATGGCTACACCTTC.

V usage is TRBV9 and J usage is TRBJ2-7; the match to TRBD2 covers 8 bases. V was clipped by 7 bases and J by 7 bases; unmatched bases: 16. The CDR3 loop spans 15 amino acids. From germline, CDR1 is SGDLS and CDR2 YYNGEE. This chain's CDR3 is CASSALGTRGVEQYF. The CDR3 DNA sequence: TGTGCCAGCTCAGCCCTCGGGACTAGGGGGGTGGAGCAGTACTTC.

This clone was picked up a small number of times. The V and J genes are TRBV4-3 and TRBJ1-2, with D possibly matching TRBD1 (6 bases). Germline loops: CDR1 LGHNA, CDR2 YSLEER. The CDR3 has 14 residues. V lost 4 bases and J lost 2, with 11 bases in between. The CDR3 loop is CASSRNGQNYGYTF. The CDR3, as DNA: TGCGCCAGCAGCCGGAATGGACAGAACTATGGCTACACCTTC.

The sample holds one count of this clone. V and J are TRBV28 and TRBJ2-1; perhaps TRBD2 as D (6 bases). V lost 1 base and J 6 bases, leaving 10 bases between the germline ends. The CDR3 totals 14 residues. Germline CDR1 MDHEN, CDR2 SYDVKM. CDR3 sequence: CASSLLDGGNEQFF. CDR3 nucleotide sequence: TGTGCCAGCAGTTTATTGGACGGGGGCAATGAGCAGTTCTTC.

The chain links TRBV6-6 to TRBJ1-5, with no clear D. V shed 2 bases and J shed 1 base, with 6 bases lying between them. The germline CDR1 and CDR2 sequences are MNHNY and SVGAGI (reference sequence). CDR3 length: 14 amino acids. The CDR3 is CASSYGQSNQPQHF. CDR3 nucleotide sequence: TGTGCCAGCAGTTACGGGCAAAGCAATCAGCCCCAGCATTTT.

The rearrangement joins TRBV15 to TRBJ1-5, with 8 nucleotides matching TRBD1. The CDR3 spans 16 residues. V shed 4 bases and J 7 bases; nucleotides not matched to a gene: 12. CDR1 is LNHNV and CDR2 is YYDKDF in the germline V gene (reference sequence). Here the CDR3 DNA reads TGTGCCACCAGCAAGGCCGGGACAGGAGGAAACCAGCCCCAGCATTTT. It codes for CATSKAGTGGNQPQHF.